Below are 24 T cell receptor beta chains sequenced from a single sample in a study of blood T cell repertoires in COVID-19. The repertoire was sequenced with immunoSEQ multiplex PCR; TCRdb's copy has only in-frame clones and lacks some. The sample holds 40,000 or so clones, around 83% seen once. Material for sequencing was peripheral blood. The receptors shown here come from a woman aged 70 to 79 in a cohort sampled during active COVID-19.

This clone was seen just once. The CDR3 DNA reads as TGTGCCAGCAGCTCCTGGACAGCAGGAAACACCATATATTTT. Amino acid sequence: CASSSWTAGNTIYF. The J gene is TRBJ1-3, the V gene TRBV13, with a possible D match to TRBD1 (6 bases). The CDR3 length is 14 residues. Germline CDR1 PRHDT, CDR2 FYEKMQ (reference sequence). Trimming pared 4 bases from V and 4 bases from J, leaving 11 bases between. The variable domain in full, completed from reference TRBV13 and TRBJ1-3, reads AAGVIQSPRHLIKEKRETATLKCYPIPRHDTVYWYQQGPGQDPQFLISFYEKMQSDKGSIPDRFSAQQFSDYHSELNMSSLELGDSALYFCASSSWTAGNTIYFGEGSWLTVV.

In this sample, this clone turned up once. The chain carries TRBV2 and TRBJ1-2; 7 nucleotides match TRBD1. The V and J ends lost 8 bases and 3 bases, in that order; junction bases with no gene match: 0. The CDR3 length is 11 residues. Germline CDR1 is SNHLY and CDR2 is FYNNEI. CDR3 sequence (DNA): TGTGCCAGCGGGACAGACTATGGCTACACCTTC. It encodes CASGTDYGYTF.

This CDR3 is CASSFQGAAYEQYF. Written as DNA, the CDR3 is TGTGCCAGCAGCTTCCAGGGGGCGGCTTACGAGCAGTACTTC. The chain recombines TRBV7-2 with TRBJ2-7; 8 bases fit TRBD1. The germline gives CDR1 SGHTA, CDR2 FQGNSA. J gave up 4 bases and V 3 bases, and 5 bases lay outside the gene matches. This CDR3 is built from 14 residues.

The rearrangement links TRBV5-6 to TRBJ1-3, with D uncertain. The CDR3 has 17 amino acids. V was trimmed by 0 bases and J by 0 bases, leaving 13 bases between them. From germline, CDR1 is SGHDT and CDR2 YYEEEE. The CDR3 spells CASSLAGFGPSGNTIYF. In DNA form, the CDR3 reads TGTGCCAGCAGCTTGGCCGGCTTTGGGCCCTCTGGAAACACCATATATTTT.

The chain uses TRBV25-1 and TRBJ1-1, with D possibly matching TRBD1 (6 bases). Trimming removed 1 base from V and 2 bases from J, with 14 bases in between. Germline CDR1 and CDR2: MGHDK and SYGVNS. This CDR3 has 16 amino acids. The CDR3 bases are TGTGCCAGCAGTGAATGGGTACAGGGTTCCAACACTGAAGCTTTCTTT. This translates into CASSEWVQGSNTEAFF.

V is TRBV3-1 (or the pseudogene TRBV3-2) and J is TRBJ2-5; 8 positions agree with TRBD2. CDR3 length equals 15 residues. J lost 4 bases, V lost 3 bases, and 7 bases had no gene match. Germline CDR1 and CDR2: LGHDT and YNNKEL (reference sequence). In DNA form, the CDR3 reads TGTGCCAGCAGCCAGGGACTAGAGGGGGTAGAGACCCAGTACTTC. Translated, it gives CASSQGLEGVETQYF.

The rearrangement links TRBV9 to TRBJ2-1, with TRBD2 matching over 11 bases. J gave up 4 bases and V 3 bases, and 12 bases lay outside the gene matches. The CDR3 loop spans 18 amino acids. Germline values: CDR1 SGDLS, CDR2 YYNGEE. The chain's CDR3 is CASSAFPPGLAEYNEQFF. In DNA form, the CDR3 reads TGTGCCAGCAGCGCCTTTCCACCGGGACTAGCGGAATACAATGAGCAGTTCTTC. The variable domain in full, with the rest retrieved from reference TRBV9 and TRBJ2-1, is DSGVTQTPKHLITATGQRVTLRCSPRSGDLSVYWYQQSLDQGLQFLIQYYNGEERAKGNILERFSAQQFPDLHSELNLSSLELGDSALYFCASSAFPPGLAEYNEQFFGPGTRLTVL.

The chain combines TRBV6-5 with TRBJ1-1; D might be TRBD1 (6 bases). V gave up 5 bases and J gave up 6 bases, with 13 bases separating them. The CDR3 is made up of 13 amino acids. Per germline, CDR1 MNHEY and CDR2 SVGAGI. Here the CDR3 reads CASSKTGSPEAFF. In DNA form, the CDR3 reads TGTGCCAGCAGTAAAACAGGGTCGCCTGAAGCTTTCTTT.

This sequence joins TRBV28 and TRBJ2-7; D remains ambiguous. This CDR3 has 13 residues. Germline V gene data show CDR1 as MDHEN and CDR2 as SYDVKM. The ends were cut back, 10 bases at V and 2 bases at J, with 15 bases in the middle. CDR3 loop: CATTPAATYEQYF. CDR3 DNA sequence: TGTGCCACCACCCCCGCGGCGACCTACGAGCAGTACTTC.

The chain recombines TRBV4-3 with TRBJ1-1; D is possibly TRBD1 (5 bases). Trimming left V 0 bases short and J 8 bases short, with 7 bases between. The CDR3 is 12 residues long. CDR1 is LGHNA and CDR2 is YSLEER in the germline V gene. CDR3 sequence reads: CASSQERTEAFF. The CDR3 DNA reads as TGCGCCAGCAGCCAAGAGCGGACAGAAGCTTTCTTT.

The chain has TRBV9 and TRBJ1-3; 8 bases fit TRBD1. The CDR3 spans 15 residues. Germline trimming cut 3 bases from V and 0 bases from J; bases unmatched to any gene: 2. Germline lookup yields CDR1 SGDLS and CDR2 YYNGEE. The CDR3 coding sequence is TGTGCCAGCAGCGCCGGGACAGGCTCTGGAAACACCATATATTTT. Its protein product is CASSAGTGSGNTIYF.

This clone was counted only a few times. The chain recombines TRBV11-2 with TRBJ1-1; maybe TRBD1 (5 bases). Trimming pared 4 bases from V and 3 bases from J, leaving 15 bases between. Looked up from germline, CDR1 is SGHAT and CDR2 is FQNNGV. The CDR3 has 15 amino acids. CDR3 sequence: CASSSRTEGHTEAFF. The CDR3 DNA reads TGTGCCAGCAGCTCCCGGACGGAGGGACACACTGAAGCTTTCTTT.

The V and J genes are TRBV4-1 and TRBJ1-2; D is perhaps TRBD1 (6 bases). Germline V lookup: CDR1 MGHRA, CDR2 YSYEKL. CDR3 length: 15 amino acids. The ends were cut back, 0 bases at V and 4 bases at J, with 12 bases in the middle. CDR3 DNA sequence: TGCGCCAGCAGCCAAGAATTCCAGGGGAGCTATGGCTACACCTTC. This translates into CASSQEFQGSYGYTF.

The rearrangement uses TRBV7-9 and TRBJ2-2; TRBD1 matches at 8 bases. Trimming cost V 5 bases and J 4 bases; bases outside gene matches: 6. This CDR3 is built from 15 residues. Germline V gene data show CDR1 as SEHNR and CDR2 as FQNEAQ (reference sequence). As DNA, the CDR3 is TGTGCCAGCAGCCCCGGACAGGGTACCACCGGGGAGCTGTTTTTT. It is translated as CASSPGQGTTGELFF.

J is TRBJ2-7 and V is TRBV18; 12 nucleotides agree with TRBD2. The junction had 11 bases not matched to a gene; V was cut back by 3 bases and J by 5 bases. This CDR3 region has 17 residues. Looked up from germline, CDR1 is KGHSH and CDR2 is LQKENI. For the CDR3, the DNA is TGTGCCAGCTCACCGCTGGAGATGACTAGCGGGGGTGACGAGCAGTACTTC. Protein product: CASSPLEMTSGGDEQYF.

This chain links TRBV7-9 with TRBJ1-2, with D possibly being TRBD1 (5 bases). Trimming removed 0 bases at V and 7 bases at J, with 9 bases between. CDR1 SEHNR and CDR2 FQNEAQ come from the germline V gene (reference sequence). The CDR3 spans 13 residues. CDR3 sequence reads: CASSLAGGVGYTF. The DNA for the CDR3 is TGTGCCAGCAGCTTAGCGGGAGGGGTTGGCTACACCTTC.

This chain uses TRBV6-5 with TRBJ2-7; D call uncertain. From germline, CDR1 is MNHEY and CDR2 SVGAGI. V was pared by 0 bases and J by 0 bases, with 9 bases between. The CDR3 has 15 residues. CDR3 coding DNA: TGTGCCAGCAGTTACTCGAGCTGGAGCTCCTACGAGCAGTACTTC. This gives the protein CASSYSSWSSYEQYF.

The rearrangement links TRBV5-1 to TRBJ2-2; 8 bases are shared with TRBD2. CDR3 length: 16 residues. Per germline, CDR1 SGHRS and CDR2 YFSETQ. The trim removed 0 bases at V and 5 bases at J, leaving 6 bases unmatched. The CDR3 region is CASSLASGGPTGELFF. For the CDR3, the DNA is TGCGCCAGCAGCTTGGCTTCGGGAGGGCCGACCGGGGAGCTGTTTTTT.

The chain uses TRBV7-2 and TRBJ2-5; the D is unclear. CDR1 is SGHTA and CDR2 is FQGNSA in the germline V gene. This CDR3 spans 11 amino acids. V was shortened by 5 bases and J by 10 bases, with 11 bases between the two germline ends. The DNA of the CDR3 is TGTGCCAGCAGCCAAATGGCGGTCCAGTACTTC. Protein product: CASSQMAVQYF.

This CDR3 is CATSRDMGLAYEQYF. CDR3 DNA sequence: TGTGCCACCAGCAGAGATATGGGACTAGCCTACGAGCAGTACTTC. The chain uses TRBV15 and TRBJ2-7, with 8 bases fitting TRBD2. The CDR3 consists of 15 residues. Trimming at V came to 0 bases and at J to 2 bases, leaving 3 bases not matched to a gene. The germline V gene has CDR1 LNHNV and CDR2 YYDKDF (reference sequence).

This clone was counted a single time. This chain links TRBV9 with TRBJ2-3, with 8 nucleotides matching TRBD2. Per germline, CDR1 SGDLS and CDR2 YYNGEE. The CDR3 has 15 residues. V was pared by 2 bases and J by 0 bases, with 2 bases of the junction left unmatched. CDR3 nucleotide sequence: TGTGCCAGCAGCGTGACTAGCGCTAGCACAGATACGCAGTATTTT. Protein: CASSVTSASTDTQYF.

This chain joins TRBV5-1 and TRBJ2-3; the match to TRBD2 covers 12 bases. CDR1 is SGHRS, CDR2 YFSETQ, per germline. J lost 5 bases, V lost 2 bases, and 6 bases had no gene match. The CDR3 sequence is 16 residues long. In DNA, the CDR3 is TGCGCCAGCAGCTTAGACCTAGCGGGAGGGGGAGATACGCAGTATTTT. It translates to CASSLDLAGGGDTQYF.

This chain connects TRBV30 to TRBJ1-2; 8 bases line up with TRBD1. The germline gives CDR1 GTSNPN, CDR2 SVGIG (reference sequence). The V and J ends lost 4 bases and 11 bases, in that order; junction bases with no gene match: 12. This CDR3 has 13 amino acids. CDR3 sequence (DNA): TGTGCCTGGACAACTGGTTGGACAGGGCCTTACACCTTC. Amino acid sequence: CAWTTGWTGPYTF.

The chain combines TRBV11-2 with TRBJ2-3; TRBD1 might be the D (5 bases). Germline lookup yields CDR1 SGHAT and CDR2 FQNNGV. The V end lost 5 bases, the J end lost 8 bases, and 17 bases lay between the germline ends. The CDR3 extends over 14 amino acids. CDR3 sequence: CASSPGSGLGTQYF. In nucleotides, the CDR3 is TGTGCCAGCAGCCCCGGGTCAGGGCTGGGTACGCAGTATTTT.